This T cell receptor beta chain comes out of a study of T cells in localized non-small cell lung cancer. In this sample, this clone turned up once. What it binds is unknown. Study findings and constraints: One tumor region alone was sequenced, and heterogeneity therefore remains possible. Adjacent lung exhibited a median of 57 among the 100 most abundant tumor clones. Uninvolved adjacent lung showed higher T cell clonality than tumor. Prolonged overall survival went with higher T cell density in the blood.

Measured with immunoSEQ multiplex PCR; TCRdb has only the in-frame clones, and not every one. The sample has 20,000 to 30,000 clones; roughly 90% are singletons. V trimming: 5 bases; J trimming: 4 bases; junction bases outside the gene matches: 6. The germline V gene has CDR1 SGHTA and CDR2 FQGTGA. The CDR3 extends over 15 amino acids. Sequenced material: peripheral blood, taken before any cancer treatment. This rearrangement joins TRBV7-3 to TRBJ2-1, with 9 bases identical to TRBD2. The clonotype originates from a female donor over 55 with stage I lung adenocarcinoma. DNA for the CDR3: TGTGCCAGCAGCCCCGGCGGGAGGGGGTACAATGAGCAGTTCTTC. Translating it yields CASSPGGRGYNEQFF.